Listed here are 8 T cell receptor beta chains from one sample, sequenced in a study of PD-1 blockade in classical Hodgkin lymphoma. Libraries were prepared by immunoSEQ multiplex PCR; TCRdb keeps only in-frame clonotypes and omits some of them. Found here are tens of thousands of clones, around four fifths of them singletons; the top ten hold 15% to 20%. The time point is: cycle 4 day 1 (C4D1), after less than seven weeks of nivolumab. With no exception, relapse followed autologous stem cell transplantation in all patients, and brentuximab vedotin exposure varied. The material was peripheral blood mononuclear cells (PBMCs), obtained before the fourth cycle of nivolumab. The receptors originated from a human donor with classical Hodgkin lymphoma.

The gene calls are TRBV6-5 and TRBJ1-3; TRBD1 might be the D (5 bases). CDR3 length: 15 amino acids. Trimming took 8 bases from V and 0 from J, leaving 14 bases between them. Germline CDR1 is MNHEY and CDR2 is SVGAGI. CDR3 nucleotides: TGTGCCAGCGCCCGCTCCGGGACCTCTGGAAACACCATATATTTT. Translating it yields CASARSGTSGNTIYF.

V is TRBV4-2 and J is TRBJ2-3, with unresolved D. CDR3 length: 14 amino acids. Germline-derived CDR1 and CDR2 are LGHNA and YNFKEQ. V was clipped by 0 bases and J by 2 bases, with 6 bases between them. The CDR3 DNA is TGTGCCAGCAGCCAAGATTTGGCCACAGATACGCAGTATTTT. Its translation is CASSQDLATDTQYF.

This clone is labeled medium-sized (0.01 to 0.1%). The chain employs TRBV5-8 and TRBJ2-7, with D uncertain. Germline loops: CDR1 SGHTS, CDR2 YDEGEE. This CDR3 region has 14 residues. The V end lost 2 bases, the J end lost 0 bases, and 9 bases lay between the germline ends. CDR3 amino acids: CASSFHGSSYEQYF. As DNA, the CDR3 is TGTGCCAGCAGCTTCCATGGCAGCTCCTACGAGCAGTACTTC.

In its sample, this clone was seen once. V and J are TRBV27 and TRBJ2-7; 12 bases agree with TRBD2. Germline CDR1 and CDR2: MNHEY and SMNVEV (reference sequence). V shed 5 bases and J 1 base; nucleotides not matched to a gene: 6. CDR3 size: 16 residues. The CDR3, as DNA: TGTGCCAGCAGTGTACTAGCGGGAGGTGGGTCCTACGAGCAGTACTTC. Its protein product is CASSVLAGGGSYEQYF.

CDR3 sequence reads: CASSPRDWNTEAFF. CDR3 nucleotide sequence: TGTGCCAGCTCACCCAGGGATTGGAACACTGAAGCTTTCTTT. The rearrangement uses TRBV18 and TRBJ1-1, with D perhaps matching TRBD1 (5 bases). The germline gives CDR1 KGHSH, CDR2 LQKENI. The CDR3 has 14 amino acids. Trimming took off 3 bases at V and 1 base at J, with 9 bases between the two ends.

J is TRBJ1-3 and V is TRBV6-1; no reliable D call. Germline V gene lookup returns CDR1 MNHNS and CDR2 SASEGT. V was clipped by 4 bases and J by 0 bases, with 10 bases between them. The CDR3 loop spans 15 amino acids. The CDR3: CASSVSPSSGNTIYF. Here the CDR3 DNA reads TGTGCCAGCAGTGTCTCACCGAGCTCTGGAAACACCATATATTTT.

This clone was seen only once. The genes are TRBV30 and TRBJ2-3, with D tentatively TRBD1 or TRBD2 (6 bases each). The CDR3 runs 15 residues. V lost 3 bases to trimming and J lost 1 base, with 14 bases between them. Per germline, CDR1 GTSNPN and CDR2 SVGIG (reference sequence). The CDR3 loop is CAWRVGGPRTDTQYF. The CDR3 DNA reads TGTGCCTGGAGGGTGGGGGGCCCTCGCACAGATACGCAGTATTTT. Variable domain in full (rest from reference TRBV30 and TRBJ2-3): SQTIHQWPATLVQPVGSPLSLECTVEGTSNPNLYWYRQAAGRGLQLLFYSVGIGQISSEVPQNLSASRPQDRQFILSSKKLLLSDSGFYLCAWRVGGPRTDTQYFGPGTRLTVL.

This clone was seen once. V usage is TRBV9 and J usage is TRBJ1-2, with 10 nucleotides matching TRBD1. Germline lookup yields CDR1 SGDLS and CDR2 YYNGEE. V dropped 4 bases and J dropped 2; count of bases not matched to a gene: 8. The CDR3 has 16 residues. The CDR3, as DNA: TGTGCCAGCAGCCCTTCGGGACAGGGGATGAACTATGGCTACACCTTC. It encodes CASSPSGQGMNYGYTF.